This T cell receptor beta chain comes out of a study of early stage breast cancer tumors (TCRdb year 2017). Some background on the complete study: Of the 15 to 20 invasive breast tumors, around twelve were found to be estrogen receptor-positive, progesterone receptor-positive and HER2-negative. Of the roughly twelve ER+/PR+/HER2- tumors, eight were classified as invasive ductal carcinomas and four as invasive lobular carcinomas. A read coverage of roughly 10-fold per sample was achieved on average. A total of around 2.7 million templates, representing some 1 million unique clonotypes, were detected across all samples. Findings and caveats that apply to the study as a whole: Compared with adjacent normal breast tissue, tumors had roughly 2.5-fold higher T cell density and higher clonality. The small cohort size prevented analysis by tumor subtype. Repertoires from blood and normal breast were more alike than repertoires from blood and tumor, and in about 90% of the 16 patients, comparing each tissue with blood separated tumor from normal. Chain pairing and functional markers such as CD4, CD8 and FOXP3 were missed by bulk genomic DNA sequencing of unsorted cells. Enriched TCRB sequences shared across patients were mostly commonly generated sequences, unlikely to play an important role in the tumor microenvironment.

The study profiled bulk TCR beta-chain repertoires in matched peripheral blood, tumor and adjacent normal breast tissue taken from some 17 patients with early-stage breast cancer. Before surgery, about 5-11 mL of whole blood was collected into EDTA tubes and then processed within 2 hours. Peripheral blood mononuclear cells were isolated by Ficoll-Paque centrifugation in SepMate-50 tubes. For storage in liquid nitrogen, PBMCs were cryopreserved as aliquots of roughly 1.8 to 4 million cells in around 90% FBS with roughly 10% DMSO. The Qiagen AllPrep DNA/RNA Mini kit was used to extract genomic DNA. Each sample was amplified in two independent genomic DNA replicates, using around 0.55 ug for blood and around 1.5 ug for tumor or normal breast. Following the manufacturer's instructions, the ImmunoSeq Intro kit was used to carry out TCRB sequencing on genomic DNA. Multiplex PCR ran around 32 cycles with proprietary primers and spike-in control sequences for absolute quantification. An 87-bp fragment spanning the CDR3 and flanking V and J genes was sequenced with single-end 150-bp reads. Seven samples, each with two replicates, were multiplexed per lane of an Illumina MiSeq using version 3.0 chemistry. On the study's bioinformatics: The vendor's proprietary pipeline processed the raw data and merged both replicates into a single result for each sample. A clonotype was defined as productive rearrangements that share the same V-gene family, CDR3 amino acid sequence and J-gene segment. Clonality was computed as 1 minus the normalized Shannon entropy (Pielou evenness) of TCRB abundances. T cell density was estimated as total templates divided by the number of input cells, with the number of input cells inferred from the DNA input amount. Recon with default parameters was used to estimate total repertoire diversity and clonality. A clonotype counted as tumor-enriched if its abundance in tumor exceeded 0.1% and was at least 32-fold higher than its abundance in normal breast. TCRdb mirrors the immuneACCESS table, restricted to in-frame sequences. Some clones are absent from its copies; in checked studies, under half trace to an unresolved V gene, and the reason for the others is unknown. The DNA gave D and trimming, while V, J and clone size come from that table. In this sample the table shows roughly 57,000 clones, around nine tenths of which occur a single time. The ten largest make up approximately 4.7% of the sample.

Taken from the germline V gene (reference sequence), the CDR1 and CDR2 loops are SSHAT and FNYEAQ. The CDR3 measures 14 amino acids from cysteine to phenylalanine. The only DNA kept is the CDR3, 42 bases in frame from the first base. V and J are trimmed by 5 bases and 9 bases, and the gene matches miss 7 bases of the junction. To note about this clone: It has no known antigen specificity. Per-base quality was not reported, and no clone a single base away is much larger than it.

Sequencing input: blood. The chain is made from TRBV7-7 and TRBJ2-1; 10 of the junction bases match TRBD1. This TCR came from a person between 70 and 80 years old with breast cancer. The DNA sequence follows: TGTGCCAGCAGCCTGAGACAGGGGGCGAGTGAGCAGTTCTTC. Its translation reads: CASSLRQGASEQFF. With the rest looked up from the reference TRBV7-7 and TRBJ2-1 genes rather than sequenced, the full variable domain is GAGVSQSPRYKVTKRGQDVTLRCDPISSHATLYWYQQALGQGPEFLTYFNYEAQPDKSGLPSDRFSAERPEGSISTLTIQRTEQRDSAMYRCASSLRQGASEQFFGPGTRLTVL.